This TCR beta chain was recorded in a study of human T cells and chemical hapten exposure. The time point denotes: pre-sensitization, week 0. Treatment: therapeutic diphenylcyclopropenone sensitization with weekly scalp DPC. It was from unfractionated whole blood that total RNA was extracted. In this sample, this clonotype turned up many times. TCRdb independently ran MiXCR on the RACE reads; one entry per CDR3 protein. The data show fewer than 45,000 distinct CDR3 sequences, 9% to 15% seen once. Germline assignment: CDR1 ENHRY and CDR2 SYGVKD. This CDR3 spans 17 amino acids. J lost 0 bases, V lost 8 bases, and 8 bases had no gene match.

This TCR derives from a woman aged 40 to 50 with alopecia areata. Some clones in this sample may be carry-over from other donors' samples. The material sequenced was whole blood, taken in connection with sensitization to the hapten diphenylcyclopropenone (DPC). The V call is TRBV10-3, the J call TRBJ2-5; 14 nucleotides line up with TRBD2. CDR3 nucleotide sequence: TGTGCCATCCGCGGGACTAGCGGGGGCCCTAACCAAGAGACCCAGTACTTC. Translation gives CAIRGTSGGPNQETQYF.